Listed here are 11 T cell receptor beta chains from one sample, sequenced in a study of shared clonotypes between healthy human individuals. Generated by immunoSEQ multiplex PCR, the TCRdb table keeps only in-frame clones and is missing some. This sample yields 450,000 or so clones, of which 75% to 80% are seen a single time; about 12% belongs to the top ten. The sequencing sample was made of PBMCs. Every receptor here comes from a woman in her thirties or forties in good health. Some clones in this sample may be carry-over from other donors' samples.

This rearrangement joins TRBV2 to TRBJ1-1, with D possibly TRBD1 on 6 matching bases. Germline CDR1 SNHLY, CDR2 FYNNEI. This CDR3 contains 14 residues. V was pared by 1 base and J by 8 bases, with 14 bases between. The CDR3 sequence: CASSEGQARVEAFF. Written as DNA, the CDR3 is TGTGCCAGCAGTGAAGGACAGGCCCGGGTGGAAGCTTTCTTT. The whole variable domain, filled in from reference TRBV2 and TRBJ1-1, reads EPEVTQTPSHQVTQMGQEVILRCVPISNHLYFYWYRQILGQKVEFLVSFYNNEISEKSEIFDDQFSVERPDGSNFTLKIRSTKLEDSAMYFCASSEGQARVEAFFGQGTRLTVV.

With regard to this clone: A read error likely explains this, since a far larger clone differs by one base. The sample contains more than one DNA sequence encoding this CDR3. The rearrangement links TRBV15 to TRBJ2-5; TRBD2 matches at 8 bases. The ends lost 4 bases at V and 8 bases at J; junction bases unmatched: 18. CDR1 and CDR2 from the germline V gene are LNHNV and YYDKDF (reference sequence). This CDR3 comprises 17 residues. The CDR3 DNA follows: TGTGCCACCAGCACTGGGGACTTAGCGGGATCGGGCGAAACCCAGTACTTC. It specifies CATSTGDLAGSGETQYF.

This clone turned up a few times. The chain links TRBV15 to TRBJ2-7, with 10 bases aligning to TRBD2. This CDR3 has 14 residues. Germline assignment: CDR1 LNHNV and CDR2 YYDKDF (reference sequence). V dropped 1 base and J dropped 4; count of bases not matched to a gene: 1. The CDR3 DNA is TGTGCCACCAGCAGAGGTAGCGGGAGGTACGAGCAGTACTTC. Protein sequence: CATSRGSGRYEQYF.

On this clone: This is likely an artifact of a read error, given a far larger clone one base away. The chain couples TRBV10-2 to TRBJ2-5; 11 bases align to TRBD2. Looked up from germline, CDR1 is WSHSY and CDR2 is SAAADI. The CDR3 spans 13 residues. CDR3 protein: CASRTSGEETQHF. In DNA, the CDR3 is TGCGCCAGCAGGACTAGCGGGGAAGAGACCCAGCACTTC.

This sequence joins TRBV9 and TRBJ2-1; TRBD1 is a possible D gene (6 bases). Germline loops: CDR1 SGDLS, CDR2 YYNGEE. This CDR3 region has 15 residues. The germline V and J ends were trimmed by 0 bases and 5 bases, with 12 bases remaining between them. The CDR3 here is CASSVAVWDNNEQFF. Here the CDR3 DNA reads TGTGCCAGCAGCGTAGCGGTCTGGGACAACAATGAGCAGTTCTTC. Full variable domain (missing parts from reference TRBV9 and TRBJ2-1): DSGVTQTPKHLITATGQRVTLRCSPRSGDLSVYWYQQSLDQGLQFLIQYYNGEERAKGNILERFSAQQFPDLHSELNLSSLELGDSALYFCASSVAVWDNNEQFFGPGTRLTVL.

The chain links TRBV7-2 to TRBJ2-7; 10 bases are shared with TRBD2. Trimming at V came to 5 bases and at J to 5 bases, leaving 12 bases not matched to a gene. The germline V gene encodes CDR1 SGHTA and CDR2 FQGNSA. The CDR3 runs 16 residues. The CDR3 spells CASSPQREGGRDEQYF. Written as DNA, the CDR3 is TGTGCCAGCAGCCCCCAGCGGGAGGGGGGACGGGACGAGCAGTACTTC.

The V call is TRBV30, the J call TRBJ1-2; D is uncertain. V lost 0 bases, J lost 5 bases, and 13 bases lay in between. The CDR3 sequence is 14 residues long. The V gene's germline CDR1 is GTSNPN and CDR2 SVGIG (reference sequence). CDR3 residues: CAWSVPQMGYGYTF. DNA of the CDR3: TGTGCCTGGAGTGTTCCTCAAATGGGGTATGGCTACACCTTC.

This chain uses TRBV2 with TRBJ2-2; TRBD1 matches at 7 bases. CDR1 and CDR2 from the germline V gene are SNHLY and FYNNEI. The CDR3 length is 13 residues. V was pared by 2 bases and J by 6 bases, with 0 bases of the junction left unmatched. CDR3 in DNA: TGTGCCAGCAGTGAACAGGGGGCCGGGGAGCTGTTTTTT. Protein product: CASSEQGAGELFF.

The chain couples TRBV9 to TRBJ2-1, with 8 bases aligning to TRBD2. CDR3 length: 15 amino acids. CDR1 and CDR2 (germline): SGDLS, YYNGEE. J gave up 1 base and V 0 bases, and 0 bases lay outside the gene matches. In DNA form, the CDR3 reads TGTGCCAGCAGCGTAGTAGCGGGATCCTACAATGAGCAGTTCTTC. This translates into CASSVVAGSYNEQFF.

The V call is TRBV6-1, the J call TRBJ2-6, with unresolved D. CDR1 and CDR2 from the germline V gene are MNHNS and SASEGT. This CDR3 region has 15 residues. Trimming left V 3 bases short and J 2 bases short, with 8 bases between. The CDR3 nucleotides read TGTGCCAGCAGTGAGAGAAGGGCTGGGGCCAACGTCCTGACTTTC. It is translated as CASSERRAGANVLTF.

The V gene is TRBV19, the J gene TRBJ2-7; 8 bases match TRBD2. The CDR3 totals 15 residues. CDR1 and CDR2 (germline): LNHDA, SQIVND (reference sequence). Losses at the gene ends were 1 base for V and 3 bases for J; bases not matched to a gene: 5. In nucleotides, the CDR3 is TGTGCCAGTAGTATAGCGGGAGGGTCCTACTACGAGCAGTACTTC. This sequence encodes CASSIAGGSYYEQYF. Drawing the rest from reference TRBV19 and TRBJ2-7, the complete variable domain is DGGITQSPKYLFRKEGQNVTLSCEQNLNHDAMYWYRQDPGQGLRLIYYSQIVNDFQKGDIAEGYSVSREKKESFPLTVTSAQKNPTAFYLCASSIAGGSYYEQYFGPGTRLTVT.